This T cell receptor beta chain was captured in a study of T cells in localized non-small cell lung cancer. Study-wide results and caveats: Tumor trailed uninvolved adjacent lung in T cell clonality, which peaked there. Sequencing was limited to one tumor region, leaving the possibility of heterogeneity open.

On this clone itself: Its target is unknown.

Profiling relied on immunoSEQ multiplex PCR, and the TCRdb table lists in-frame clones only, not all of them. The sample records some 72,000 clones, roughly four fifths being singletons. CDR1 and CDR2 from the germline V gene are SGHTA and FQGTGA. V shed 2 bases, J shed 5 bases, and the junction held 3 bases outside the gene matches. This CDR3 is built from 15 residues. The receptor was derived from a man between 40 and 69 years old with stage I lung adenocarcinoma. The V gene is TRBV7-3, the J gene TRBJ2-2; 9 bases fit TRBD1. The sequencing used peripheral blood, collected before any cancer treatment. CDR3 nucleotides: TGTGCCAGCAGCTTATTGGGGACAGGGACCGGGGAGCTGTTTTTT. It translates to CASSLLGTGTGELFF.